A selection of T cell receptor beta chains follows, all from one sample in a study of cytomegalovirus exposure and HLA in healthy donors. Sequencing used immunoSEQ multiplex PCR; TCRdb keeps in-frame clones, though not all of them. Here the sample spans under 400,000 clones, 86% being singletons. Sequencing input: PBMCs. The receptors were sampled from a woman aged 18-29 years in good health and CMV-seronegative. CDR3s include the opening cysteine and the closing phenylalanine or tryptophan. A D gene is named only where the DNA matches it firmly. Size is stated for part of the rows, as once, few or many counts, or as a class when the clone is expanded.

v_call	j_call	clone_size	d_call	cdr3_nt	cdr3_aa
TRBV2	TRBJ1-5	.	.	TGTGCCAGCAGTCCCGGGAGAAATCAGCCCCAGCATTTT	CASSPGRNQPQHF
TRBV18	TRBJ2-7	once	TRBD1	TGTGCCAGCTCACCGGGAACAGGGGGCTACGAGCAGTACTTC	CASSPGTGGYEQYF
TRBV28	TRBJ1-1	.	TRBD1	TGTGCCAGCAGTCCACGGACAGGGGGGACTGAAGCTTTCTTT	CASSPRTGGTEAFF
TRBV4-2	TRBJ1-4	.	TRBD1	TGTGCCAGCAGCCAACCCGACAGGGCCACTAATGAAAAACTGTTTTTT	CASSQPDRATNEKLFF
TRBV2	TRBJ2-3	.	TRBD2	TGTGCCAGCGGGGTAGCGGGGGGGCCGGGAGATACGCAGTATTTT	CASGVAGGPGDTQYF
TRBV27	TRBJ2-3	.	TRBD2	TGTGCCAGCAGTTTGTGGGCGGGAGTTGGGACAGATACGCAGTATTTT	CASSLWAGVGTDTQYF
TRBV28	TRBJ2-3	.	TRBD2	TGTGCCAGCAGTGCCAGACTAGCGTGGATCACAGATACGCAGTATTTT	CASSARLAWITDTQYF
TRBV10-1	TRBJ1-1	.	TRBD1	TGCGCCAGCAGGCTAGACAGGGGAAGTCCTGAAGCTTTCTTT	CASRLDRGSPEAFF
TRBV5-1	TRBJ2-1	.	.	TGCGCCAGCACCGAGACCCCGACTAATAACAATGAGCAGTTCTTC	CASTETPTNNNEQFF
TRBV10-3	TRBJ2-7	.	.	TGTGCCATCAAGGACAGCTCCTACGAGCAGTACTTC	CAIKDSSYEQYF
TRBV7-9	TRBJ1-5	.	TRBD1	TGTGCCAGCAGCTCATCGACAGGGTGGGAACAGCCCCAGCATTTT	CASSSSTGWEQPQHF
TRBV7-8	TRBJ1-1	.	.	TGTGCCAGCAGCCCCAGGGCCAGGACCCGAAGCAACACTGAAGCTTTCTTT	CASSPRARTRSNTEAFF
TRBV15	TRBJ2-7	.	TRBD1	TGTGCCACCAGCAGAGATGACAGGGAGATGGAGCAGTACTTC	CATSRDDREMEQYF
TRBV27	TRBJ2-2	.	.	TGTGCCAGCAGTTCCCCTACGGGGGCCGGGGAGCTGTTTTTT	CASSSPTGAGELFF
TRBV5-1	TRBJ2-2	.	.	TGCGCCAGCAGCTTGGGGCCGAACACCGGGGAGCTGTTTTTT	CASSLGPNTGELFF
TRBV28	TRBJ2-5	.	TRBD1	TGTGCCAGCGACCCCGGCCGGGACAGGAGGTACCAAGAGACCCAGTACTTC	CASDPGRDRRYQETQYF
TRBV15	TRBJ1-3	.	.	TGTGCCACCAGCACCTTGACAGAAGAGAAAAACACCATATATTTT	CATSTLTEEKNTIYF
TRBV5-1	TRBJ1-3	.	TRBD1	TGCGCCAGCAGCTACGGGACAGGGACTGGAAACACCATATATTTT	CASSYGTGTGNTIYF
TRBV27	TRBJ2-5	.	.	TGTGCCAGCAGTTTAGGCTACCAAGAGACCCAGTACTTC	CASSLGYQETQYF
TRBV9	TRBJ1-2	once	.	TGTGCCAGCAGCCCCAGACCGGGGAGCTACACCTTC	CASSPRPGSYTF
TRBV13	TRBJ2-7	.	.	TGTGCCAGCAGCTTAAAGCCCGACTCCTCCTACGAGCAGTACTTC	CASSLKPDSSYEQYF
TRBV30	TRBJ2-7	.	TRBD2	TGTGCCTGGAGTGTATCGAGCGGGGGAAGCTACGAGCAGTACTTC	CAWSVSSGGSYEQYF
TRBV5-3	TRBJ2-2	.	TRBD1	TGTGCCAGCAGCTCCTTGGGACAGGGGACCGGGGAGCTGTTTTTT	CASSSLGQGTGELFF